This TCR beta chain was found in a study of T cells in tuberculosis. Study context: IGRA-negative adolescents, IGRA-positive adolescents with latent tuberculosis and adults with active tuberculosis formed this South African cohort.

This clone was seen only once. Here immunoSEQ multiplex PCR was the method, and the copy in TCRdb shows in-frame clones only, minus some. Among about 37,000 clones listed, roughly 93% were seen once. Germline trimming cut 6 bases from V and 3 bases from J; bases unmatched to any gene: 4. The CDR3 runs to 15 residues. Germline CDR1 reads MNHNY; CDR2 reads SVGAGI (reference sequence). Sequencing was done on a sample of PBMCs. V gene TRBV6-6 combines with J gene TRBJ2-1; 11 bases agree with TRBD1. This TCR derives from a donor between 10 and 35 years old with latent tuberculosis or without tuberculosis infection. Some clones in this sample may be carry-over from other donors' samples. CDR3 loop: CASSPGTGGYNEQFF. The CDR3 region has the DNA TGTGCCAGCAGCCCCGGGACAGGGGGCTACAATGAGCAGTTCTTC.